A selection of T cell receptor beta chains follows, all from one sample in a study of cytomegalovirus exposure and HLA in healthy donors. Produced via immunoSEQ multiplex PCR; TCRdb's table is partial and in-frame only. This table has 120,000 or so clones, about nine tenths appearing once. Material: PBMCs. The receptors stem from a woman aged 18 to 35 in good health and CMV-seronegative. The conserved cysteine and the conserved F or W are not part of the CDR3 here.

TRBJ2-3 | TRBV2 | ASSDLRQGRTDTQY
TRBJ1-2 | TRBV28 | ASRTAPSYGYT
TRBJ2-5 | TRBV19 | ASSMTSGGQETQY
TRBJ2-1 | TRBV27 | ASSSQPSGNYNEQF
TRBJ2-7 | TRBV11-2 | ASTFAGTNSYEQY
TRBJ2-7 | TRBV6-6 | ASSRGTGVTYEQY
TRBJ1-5 | TRBV7-9 | ASSLEAGRNQPQH
TRBJ2-1 | TRBV7-3 | ASSLTQGATGTSGRASYNEQF
TRBJ2-7 | TRBV5-1 | ASSLAGMGRLAGFYEQY
TRBJ1-4 | TRBV5-1 | ASSLEGQGSFNEKLF
TRBJ1-2 | TRBV2 | ASRADRETNYGYT
TRBJ2-1 | TRBV6-5 | ASSYEKSAHNEQF
TRBJ2-3 | TRBV29-1 | SVVRRKITDTQY
TRBJ2-2 | TRBV27 | ASILLAGDLAGELF
TRBJ2-1 | TRBV9 | ASSNPPGSSYNEQF
TRBJ2-7 | TRBV5-1 | ASSLGRAHDEQY
TRBJ2-7 | TRBV5-8 | ASDGRLAGGSYEQY
TRBJ2-1 | TRBV27 | ASSFRGAGGLESNEQF
TRBJ2-7 | TRBV5-4 | ASSLTGGHSYEQY
TRBJ1-1 | TRBV18 | ASSPRTGATEAF
TRBJ1-1 | TRBV9 | ASSERGGIAEAF
TRBJ2-7 | TRBV5-3 | ARRLRGQGMLEQY
TRBJ2-7 | TRBV7-6 | ASSSGQGWEEQY
TRBJ2-1 | TRBV5-1 | ASSLVSSGSNEQF
TRBJ2-7 | TRBV5-4 | ASSFPSVSYEQY
TRBJ2-1 | TRBV29-1 | SVPAVSSYNEQF
TRBJ1-4 | TRBV6-1 | ASSDGPGTGAEKLF
TRBJ2-7 | TRBV6-1 | ASSPMVSSYEQY
TRBJ1-1 | TRBV19 | ATGPGQGYTEAF
TRBJ2-7 | TRBV5-4 | ASSPTGANSYEQY
TRBJ2-5 | TRBV11-3 | ASSYGNSGLAGGETQY
TRBJ2-1 | TRBV11-3 | ASSLAPARGPYSEQF
TRBJ2-7 | TRBV28 | ASRKWGGSYEQY
TRBJ1-1 | TRBV27 | ASRSRTGPVSRTEAF
TRBJ2-1 | TRBV2 | ASGGPGGDSYNEQF